Below, 15 T cell receptor beta chains from the same sample are listed, as sequenced in a study of blood T cell repertoires in COVID-19. Assay used: immunoSEQ multiplex PCR; TCRdb lists only in-frame clones, some missing. The data contain over 200,000 clones, roughly nine tenths of them seen just once; the ten biggest clones take up over 7.5%. Sequences were obtained from peripheral blood. These receptors came from a man in his forties or fifties who had recovered from COVID-19.

This clone was detected many times. The gene calls are TRBV3-1 (or the pseudogene TRBV3-2) and TRBJ1-6; D gene ambiguous. Trimming took 1 base from V and 0 from J, leaving 7 bases between them. Germline V lookup: CDR1 LGHDT, CDR2 YNNKEL (reference sequence). The CDR3 covers 16 residues. DNA of the CDR3: TGTGCCAGCAGCCAAGCGGGAGGCTCCTATAATTCACCCCTCCACTTT. It codes for CASSQAGGSYNSPLHF.

This sequence joins TRBV18 and TRBJ2-7; the D gene is possibly TRBD2 (5 bases). V lost 3 bases and J lost 3, with 21 bases in between. Per germline, CDR1 KGHSH and CDR2 LQKENI. The length of the CDR3 is 17 residues. The CDR3 DNA follows: TGTGCCAGCTCACCTTTACGTAGCGAGGGCCGGCTCTACGAGCAGTACTTC. Translation gives CASSPLRSEGRLYEQYF.

About this clone: A junction end diverges from the germline sequence, so it may reflect a read error. V gene TRBV6-1 combines with J gene TRBJ1-4; TRBD1 matches 8 bases. The germline gives CDR1 MNHNS, CDR2 SASEGT. The CDR3 is 14 residues long. CDR3 coding DNA: TGTGCCAGCAGTGAAGTAGCGAGGACAGGGAGGCGAATTTTT. Protein: CASSEVARTGRRIF.

The chain employs TRBV25-1 and TRBJ1-6; D is possibly TRBD1 (5 bases). CDR1 and CDR2 from the germline V gene are MGHDK and SYGVNS. V lost 1 base and J 10 bases, leaving 17 bases between the germline ends. CDR3 length: 16 amino acids. The CDR3 sequence: CASSESGTGLESPLHF. The DNA for the CDR3 is TGTGCCAGCAGTGAATCGGGGACTGGGCTCGAATCACCCCTCCACTTT. Using reference TRBV25-1 and TRBJ1-6 for the parts outside the CDR3, the full variable domain is EADIYQTPRYLVIGTGKKITLECSQTMGHDKMYWYQQDPGMELHLIHYSYGVNSTEKGDLSSESTVSRIRTEHFPLTLESARPSHTSQYLCASSESGTGLESPLHFGNGTRLTVT.

This chain uses TRBV7-2 with TRBJ2-6; 9 bases are a match to TRBD1. From germline, CDR1 is SGHTA and CDR2 FQGNSA. The V and J ends lost 1 base and 7 bases, in that order; junction bases with no gene match: 5. This CDR3 is built from 16 residues. The CDR3 nucleotides read TGTGCCAGCAGCTTAGAGAGGACAGGGGAAGCCAACGTCCTGACTTTC. It translates to CASSLERTGEANVLTF.

The genes are TRBV14 and TRBJ2-4, with TRBD2 matching 7 bases. The CDR3 consists of 15 residues. Germline V gives CDR1 SGHDN, CDR2 FVKESK. V dropped 4 bases and J dropped 9; count of bases not matched to a gene: 12. Here the CDR3 reads CASSPSGAENGIQYF. CDR3 DNA: TGTGCCAGCAGCCCCAGCGGGGCAGAAAACGGCATTCAGTACTTC.

The rearrangement links TRBV19 to TRBJ2-7; possibly TRBD2 for D (5 bases). The CDR3 runs to 12 residues. CDR1 and CDR2 (germline): LNHDA, SQIVND (reference sequence). Trimming removed 3 bases from V and 4 bases from J, with 7 bases in between. CDR3 loop: CASSMRGYEQYF. CDR3 nucleotide sequence: TGTGCCAGTAGTATGCGCGGGTACGAGCAGTACTTC. Filled out from reference TRBV19 and TRBJ2-7, the complete variable domain reads DGGITQSPKYLFRKEGQNVTLSCEQNLNHDAMYWYRQDPGQGLRLIYYSQIVNDFQKGDIAEGYSVSREKKESFPLTVTSAQKNPTAFYLCASSMRGYEQYFGPGTRLTVT.

This clone came up a few times. CDR3 bases: TGTGCCAGCAGTTTATATCCCGGGACAATCAGTCAGCCCCAGCATTTT. Amino acid sequence: CASSLYPGTISQPQHF. The chain links TRBV27 to TRBJ1-5; D is possibly TRBD1 (6 bases). Trimming removed 1 base at V and 6 bases at J, with 16 bases between. The CDR3 loop spans 16 amino acids. Germline values: CDR1 MNHEY, CDR2 SMNVEV (reference sequence).

CDR3 sequence: CATSAGGGNTEAFF. The DNA of the CDR3 is TGTGCCACCAGTGCGGGGGGAGGGAACACTGAAGCTTTCTTT. The rearrangement uses TRBV24-1 and TRBJ1-1, with a tentative D call TRBD1 (5 bases). Germline V lookup: CDR1 KGHDR, CDR2 SFDVKD. The V end was cut by 5 bases, the J end by 1 base, with 10 bases between. The CDR3 extends over 14 amino acids.

V and J are TRBV27 and TRBJ2-1; TRBD2 matches at 8 bases. J lost 4 bases, V lost 6 bases, and 2 bases had no gene match. Germline V gene lookup returns CDR1 MNHEY and CDR2 SMNVEV (reference sequence). This CDR3 region has 13 residues. The CDR3, as DNA: TGTGCCAGCAGAGCGGGGGCATACAATGAGCAGTTCTTC. Protein: CASRAGAYNEQFF.

The rearrangement links TRBV9 to TRBJ1-2; tentative D call: TRBD1 (6 bases). V lost 5 bases and J lost 0, with 14 bases in between. CDR3 length: 15 residues. Germline CDR1 reads SGDLS; CDR2 reads YYNGEE. The CDR3 here is CASRAGATANYGYTF. In DNA form, the CDR3 reads TGTGCCAGCAGGGCAGGGGCAACCGCTAACTATGGCTACACCTTC.

The genes are TRBV6-4 and TRBJ1-6; 7 bases agree with TRBD1. The trim removed 5 bases at V and 0 bases at J, leaving 7 bases unmatched. Germline values: CDR1 MRHNA, CDR2 SNTAGT. The CDR3 is 17 amino acids. This chain's CDR3 is CASSQDRYSSYNSPLHF. CDR3 bases: TGTGCCAGCAGTCAGGACAGGTACAGCTCCTATAATTCACCCCTCCACTTT.

The chain couples TRBV6-5 to TRBJ2-7; D is perhaps TRBD2 (5 bases). There are 12 residues in the CDR3. Germline-derived CDR1 and CDR2 are MNHEY and SVGAGI. Trimming cost V 0 bases and J 7 bases, with 7 bases left between them. This CDR3 is CASSYSPGEQYF. In DNA, the CDR3 is TGTGCCAGCAGTTACTCCCCGGGAGAGCAGTACTTC.

The chain is built from TRBV7-2 and TRBJ2-7, with 7 bases matching TRBD2. The V gene's germline CDR1 is SGHTA and CDR2 FQGNSA. The CDR3 totals 16 residues. V gave up 5 bases and J gave up 6 bases; unmatched junction bases: 16. The CDR3 protein is CASSRLAAKGGLEQYF. The CDR3 DNA follows: TGTGCCAGCAGCCGCCTAGCGGCCAAGGGTGGGCTCGAGCAGTACTTC.

CDR3 in DNA: TGTGCCAGCAGCTCACAGGGGTCGGCGTTCCATGGCTACACCTTC. Encoded protein: CASSSQGSAFHGYTF. The rearrangement links TRBV7-3 to TRBJ1-2; TRBD1 matches at 7 bases. Per the germline V gene, CDR1 is SGHTA and CDR2 is FQGTGA. The CDR3 is 15 amino acids. Trimming took 4 bases from V and 6 from J; bases not matched to a gene: 11.